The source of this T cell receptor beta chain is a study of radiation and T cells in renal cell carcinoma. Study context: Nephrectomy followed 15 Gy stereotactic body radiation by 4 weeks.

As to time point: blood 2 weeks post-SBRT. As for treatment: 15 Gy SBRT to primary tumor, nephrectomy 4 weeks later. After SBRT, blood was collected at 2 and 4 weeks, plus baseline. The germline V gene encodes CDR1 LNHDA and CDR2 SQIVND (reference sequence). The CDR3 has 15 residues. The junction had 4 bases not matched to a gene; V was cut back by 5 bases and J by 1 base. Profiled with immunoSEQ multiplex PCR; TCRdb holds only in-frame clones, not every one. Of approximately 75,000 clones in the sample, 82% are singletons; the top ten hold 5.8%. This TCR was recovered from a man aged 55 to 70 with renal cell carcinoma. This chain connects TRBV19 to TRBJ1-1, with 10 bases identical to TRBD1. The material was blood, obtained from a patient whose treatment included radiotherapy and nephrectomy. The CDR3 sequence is CASSGTGVENTEAFF. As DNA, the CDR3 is TGTGCCAGTAGTGGGACAGGGGTGGAGAACACTGAAGCTTTCTTT.